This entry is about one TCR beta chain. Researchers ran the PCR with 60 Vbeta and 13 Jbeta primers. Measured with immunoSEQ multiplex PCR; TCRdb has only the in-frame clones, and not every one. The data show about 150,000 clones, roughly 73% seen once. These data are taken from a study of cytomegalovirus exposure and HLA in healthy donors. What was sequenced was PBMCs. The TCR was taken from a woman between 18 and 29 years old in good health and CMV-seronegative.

CDR3 nucleotides: TGCAGCGTCGTGGACCAGGGGGCTTGGACTGAAGCTTTCTTT. Amino acid sequence: CSVVDQGAWTEAFF. The chain links TRBV29-1 to TRBJ1-1, with TRBD1 identical over 8 bases. This CDR3 has 14 residues. The ends lost 6 bases at V and 5 bases at J; junction bases unmatched: 11. Germline CDR1 reads SQVTM; CDR2 reads ANQGSEA.